Included here is one TCR beta chain sequence, with context. The junction shows a germline mismatch at one end, possibly a read error. The CDR3 length is 13 residues. The germline CDR1 and CDR2 sequences are DFQATT and SNEGSKA (reference sequence). What the library attached to individual cDNA molecules were unique molecular identifiers. MiXCR, run by TCRdb on the RACE reads, gives a single entry per CDR3 protein. The sample carries roughly 160,000 distinct CDR3 sequences, about 14% recorded once. Time point specified: patch test 1, 2 weeks after DPC sensitization. Treatment specified: therapeutic diphenylcyclopropenone sensitization with weekly scalp DPC. Staff drew blood before applying each patch test. These data are taken from a study of human T cells and chemical hapten exposure.

The rearrangement links TRBV20-1 to TRBJ2-7; perhaps TRBD1 as D (6 bases). The sample in question was whole blood, obtained in connection with sensitization to the hapten diphenylcyclopropenone (DPC). The TCR sequence derives from a woman aged 25-40 years with alopecia areata. Some clones in this sample may be carry-over from other donors' samples. The CDR3, as DNA: TGCACTGCTAGTGTGCAGGGGATCTACGAGCAGTACTTC. Translating it yields CTASVQGIYEQYF.